This T cell receptor beta chain was found in a study of vaccination effects on CD4 cells after COVID-19. This clone has only a few counts. As yet, its antigen is unknown. Scientists isolated CD4+ T cells after an approximately ten-day culture period ended. Two-dose vaccination with either BNT162b2 or mRNA-1273 was given to the participants. Nucleocapsid antibody tests were negative, and the vaccine recipients had no prior SARS-CoV-2 infection. Method: immunoSEQ multiplex PCR; TCRdb's copy keeps in-frame clones and lacks some. The sample contains around 66,000 clones, 70% to 85% of which appear only once. CDR1 is MNHEY, CDR2 SVGEGT, per germline. V lost 8 bases and J 0 bases, leaving 14 bases between the germline ends. The CDR3 sequence is 16 residues long.

The sequencing used CD4+ T cells from PBMCs cultured without peptide, collected after COVID-19 vaccination. V gene TRBV6-2 or TRBV6-3 combines with J gene TRBJ1-6; no clear D. The TCR comes from a human donor who received a COVID-19 vaccine. The CDR3 reads CASGRRRNSYNSPLHF. CDR3 nucleotide sequence: TGTGCCAGCGGCCGGCGACGGAACTCCTATAATTCACCCCTCCACTTT.